The 14 T cell receptor beta chains reported below all come from one sample, sequenced in a study of a mutant IDH1 vaccine in newly diagnosed glioma. Their antigens remain unidentified. Data came from immunoSEQ multiplex PCR; TCRdb stores just in-frame clones and leaves some out. The data show almost 95,000 clones, around 92% seen once. Described time point: week 47, end of study. Vaccination comprised doses that each held 300 ug of mutant IDH1 20-mer peptide, plus topical imiquimod. Sample: PBMCs, taken from a glioma patient whose treatment included an IDH1 peptide vaccine. These TCRs come from a woman in her fifties or sixties with glioma.

The chain couples TRBV29-1 to TRBJ2-5; no firm D call. The CDR3 loop spans 11 amino acids. Trimming cost V 7 bases and J 0 bases, with 6 bases left between them. CDR1 and CDR2 from the germline V gene are SQVTM and ANQGSEA. CDR3 sequence reads: CSAGDQETQYF. The CDR3 DNA follows: TGCAGCGCAGGTGACCAAGAGACCCAGTACTTC.

This clone has more than one count but fewer than ten. The J gene is TRBJ2-1, the V gene TRBV5-1; D remains ambiguous. The germline V gene has CDR1 SGHRS and CDR2 YFSETQ. V was trimmed by 0 bases and J by 1 base, leaving 8 bases between them. The length of the CDR3 is 15 residues. DNA for the CDR3: TGCGCCAGCAGCTTGGCCGACCTGTCCTACAATGAGCAGTTCTTC. Translation gives CASSLADLSYNEQFF. Using reference TRBV5-1 and TRBJ2-1 for the parts outside the CDR3, the full variable domain is KAGVTQTPRYLIKTRGQQVTLSCSPISGHRSVSWYQQTPGQGLQFLFEYFSETQRNKGNFPGRFSGRQFSNSRSEMNVSTLELGDSALYLCASSLADLSYNEQFFGPGTRLTVL.

The gene calls are TRBV19 and TRBJ2-7, with D maybe TRBD1 (6 bases). Germline-derived CDR1 and CDR2 are LNHDA and SQIVND (reference sequence). This CDR3 has 14 amino acids. V lost 6 bases and J lost 0, with 12 bases in between. The DNA of the CDR3 is TGTGCCAGTAGGAAACGGGACAACTCCTACGAGCAGTACTTC. As protein: CASRKRDNSYEQYF.

This clone was seen more than once but under ten times. The V call is TRBV6-5, the J call TRBJ1-1, with D perhaps TRBD1 (5 bases). V lost 0 bases, J lost 0 bases, and 11 bases lay in between. The CDR3 length is 16 residues. Looked up from germline, CDR1 is MNHEY and CDR2 is SVGAGI. CDR3 in DNA: TGTGCCAGCAGTTACTCCGGGGGGTCGATGAACACTGAAGCTTTCTTT. Its protein is CASSYSGGSMNTEAFF.

The rearrangement links TRBV11-2 to TRBJ1-2, with D maybe TRBD1 (6 bases). V was trimmed by 0 bases and J by 1 base, leaving 12 bases between them. The CDR3 extends over 16 amino acids. Per germline, CDR1 SGHAT and CDR2 FQNNGV. In nucleotides, the CDR3 is TGTGCCAGCAGCTTAGATGACAGGAGTTATAACTATGGCTACACCTTC. Translation: CASSLDDRSYNYGYTF.

The V call is TRBV19, the J call TRBJ1-5, with D unresolved. The germline gives CDR1 LNHDA, CDR2 SQIVND (reference sequence). The CDR3 length is 13 residues. With 9 bases removed from V and 5 bases from J, the gap between germline ends came to 14 bases. Here the CDR3 reads CARQTHLDQPQHF. The CDR3 region has the DNA TGTGCCAGGCAGACACATCTAGATCAGCCCCAGCATTTT.

This clone appeared a single time. The rearrangement joins TRBV28 to TRBJ1-1; the D is unclear. The germline gives CDR1 MDHEN, CDR2 SYDVKM. This CDR3 region has 15 residues. V lost 5 bases, J lost 5 bases, and 18 bases lay in between. This CDR3 reads CASSLRGVGWTEAFF. As DNA, the CDR3 is TGTGCCAGCAGTCTCCGGGGAGTGGGGTGGACTGAAGCTTTCTTT.

This clone was seen a single time. The chain links TRBV21-1 to TRBJ2-7; the table's D gene call, TRBD1, was not cross checked with the DNA. TRBV21-1 is a documented pseudogene. The CDR3 runs to 11 residues. This CDR3 reads CAGGTGNEQYF. The CDR3 DNA reads TGTGCCGGTGGAACAGGGAACGAGCAGTACTTC.

V usage is TRBV11-2 and J usage is TRBJ1-1; possible D gene TRBD1, 6 bases. Trimming stripped 1 base from V and 0 bases from J, with 15 bases between. CDR3 length equals 17 residues. Germline loops: CDR1 SGHAT, CDR2 FQNNGV. In nucleotides, the CDR3 is TGTGCCAGCAGCTTAGGGCGGGGGCCGGGACTGAACACTGAAGCTTTCTTT. Its translation: CASSLGRGPGLNTEAFF.

This sequence joins TRBV2 and TRBJ2-7; 11 bases align to TRBD1. Losses at the gene ends were 2 bases for V and 4 bases for J; bases not matched to a gene: 4. The germline V gene encodes CDR1 SNHLY and CDR2 FYNNEI. CDR3 length: 15 amino acids. CDR3 sequence: CASSERDRGGYEQYF. The CDR3 DNA reads as TGTGCCAGCAGTGAAAGGGACAGGGGGGGATACGAGCAGTACTTC.

The chain carries TRBV6-5 and TRBJ1-1; no clear D. The CDR3 has 15 amino acids. Between the trimmed V and J ends, which lost 6 bases and 1 base, there was a span of 15 bases. Germline CDR1 and CDR2: MNHEY and SVGAGI. The CDR3 nucleotides read TGTGCCAGCAGCCCCGACCGAGGGTGGAACACTGAAGCTTTCTTT. Its protein product is CASSPDRGWNTEAFF.

The chain couples TRBV9 to TRBJ2-1; 10 bases map to TRBD2. This CDR3 has 15 amino acids. V dropped 3 bases and J dropped 7; count of bases not matched to a gene: 7. CDR1 is SGDLS and CDR2 is YYNGEE in the germline V gene. The CDR3 is CASSGLAGAGNEQFF. The CDR3 DNA reads as TGTGCCAGCAGCGGCCTAGCGGGAGCGGGTAATGAGCAGTTCTTC.

The J gene is TRBJ2-7, the V gene TRBV29-1; 8 bases line up with TRBD2. V shed 0 bases and J 2 bases; nucleotides not matched to a gene: 6. CDR3 length: 15 amino acids. Germline loops: CDR1 SQVTM, CDR2 ANQGSEA. CDR3 coding DNA: TGCAGCGTTGAAGAGCGGGGGGCGACCACCTACGAGCAGTACTTC. This codes for CSVEERGATTYEQYF.

The chain recombines TRBV7-9 with TRBJ1-1, with 7 bases matching TRBD1. Unmatched junction bases numbered 12, after V lost 6 bases and J lost 11 bases. The CDR3 contains 13 residues. The germline CDR1 and CDR2 sequences are SEHNR and FQNEAQ (reference sequence). Here the CDR3 DNA reads TGTGCCAGCAGTTACAGGGGAGTAGTGGATGCTTTCTTT. As protein: CASSYRGVVDAFF.